One T cell receptor (beta chain) is described in this entry. What it binds is not known. The sample originates from a study of OX40 agonist ivuxolimab in advanced cancers. Study background: Therapy given before enrollment (anti-PD-1, anti-PD-L1 or anti-CTLA-4) was allowed, and around 41% had some.

The assay was immunoSEQ multiplex PCR, and TCRdb's table has in-frame clones only and misses some. Among roughly 60,000 clones, around 88% were seen once, and the ten largest hold about 2.4%. The study, taken as a whole, reports: On average, CD8+ T cells had more expanded clones than CD4+. At doses 0.1 to 3.0 mg/kg, CD4+ and CD8+ clones expanded.

V lost 4 bases, J lost 6 bases, and 11 bases stayed unmatched. Germline V CDR1 and CDR2: SGHNT, YYREEE (reference sequence). The CDR3 spans 15 residues. This chain joins TRBV5-4 and TRBJ2-7; 9 bases align to TRBD1. The source is an adult with an advanced solid tumor such as melanoma, head and neck, liver or kidney cancer. Material: CD4+ or CD8+ T cells sorted from blood, obtained in a trial of the OX40 agonist ivuxolimab. Here the CDR3 reads CASSPDRGWAGEQYF. As DNA, the CDR3 is TGTGCCAGCAGCCCGGACAGGGGCTGGGCAGGCGAGCAGTACTTC.